Shown below are 31 T cell receptor beta chains from a single sample sequenced in a study of OX40 agonist ivuxolimab in advanced cancers. TCRdb's copy holds only in-frame clones and misses some; the assay was immunoSEQ multiplex PCR. The sample lists some 70,000 clones, 86% occurring once. Specimen: CD4+ or CD8+ T cells sorted from blood, collected in a trial of the OX40 agonist ivuxolimab. Receptors originate from an adult with an advanced solid tumor such as melanoma, head and neck, liver or kidney cancer.

This clone was picked up a small number of times. The chain employs TRBV19 and TRBJ1-4; possibly TRBD1 for D (5 bases). Germline-derived CDR1 and CDR2 are LNHDA and SQIVND (reference sequence). CDR3 length: 14 amino acids. V was shortened by 10 bases and J by 0 bases, with 12 bases between the two germline ends. CDR3: CATRDRATNEKLFF. DNA for the CDR3: TGTGCCACCCGGGACCGCGCAACTAATGAAAAACTGTTTTTT.

The V call is TRBV11-2, the J call TRBJ2-2; D not certain. V was clipped by 7 bases and J by 4 bases, with 10 bases between them. This CDR3 comprises 13 residues. Germline V CDR1 and CDR2: SGHAT, FQNNGV. The CDR3 DNA reads TGTGCCAGCAACCCTGTGATCACCGGGGAGCTGTTTTTT. Translation gives CASNPVITGELFF.

The sample holds a few counts of this clone. The chain uses TRBV28 and TRBJ2-3, with a weak D call TRBD1 (6 bases). Germline values: CDR1 MDHEN, CDR2 SYDVKM. V lost 5 bases and J lost 12, with 24 bases in between. This CDR3 has 15 amino acids. The CDR3, as DNA: TGTGCCAGCAGTCCCCCGAGGGGGTCCGTACCTAAACAGTATTTT. Its protein is CASSPPRGSVPKQYF. The full variable domain, with the rest looked up from reference TRBV28 and TRBJ2-3, is DVKVTQSSRYLVKRTGEKVFLECVQDMDHENMFWYRQDPGLGLRLIYFSYDVKMKEKGDIPEGYSVSREKKERFSLILESASTNQTSMYLCASSPPRGSVPKQYFGPGTRLTVL.

The J gene is TRBJ2-7, the V gene TRBV7-2; the D is unclear. Germline CDR1 reads SGHTA; CDR2 reads FQGNSA. The CDR3 extends over 15 amino acids. Between the trimmed V and J ends, which lost 2 bases and 2 bases, there was a span of 13 bases. As DNA, the CDR3 is TGTGCCAGCAGCTTAACGTTCGGCCCGGCCTACGAGCAGTACTTC. Its protein product is CASSLTFGPAYEQYF.

In its sample, this clone was seen once. The V call is TRBV6-1, the J call TRBJ2-7; D gene uncertain. This CDR3 contains 14 residues. V was cut by 4 bases and J by 4 bases, with 14 bases left in between. The germline gives CDR1 MNHNS, CDR2 SASEGT. CDR3 in amino acids: CASSASGGFYEQYF. In DNA, the CDR3 is TGTGCCAGCAGTGCCTCGGGCGGTTTTTACGAGCAGTACTTC.

J is TRBJ1-5 and V is TRBV7-9, with 12 nucleotides matching TRBD1. This CDR3 spans 19 amino acids. Trimming took 4 bases from V and 0 from J; bases not matched to a gene: 10. Germline V CDR1 and CDR2: SEHNR, FQNEAQ (reference sequence). As DNA, the CDR3 is TGTGCCAGCAGCTCCGGGACAGGGGGCGATTTAAATAGCAATCAGCCCCAGCATTTT. This gives the protein CASSSGTGGDLNSNQPQHF.

The genes are TRBV4-1 and TRBJ2-7; D assignment may be TRBD1 or TRBD2 (5 bases each). Germline V CDR1 and CDR2: MGHRA, YSYEKL. V was pared by 4 bases and J by 6 bases, with 16 bases between. This CDR3 is built from 14 residues. CDR3 loop: CASSPAGADSEQYF. DNA for the CDR3: TGCGCCAGCAGCCCCGCCGGGGCAGACTCCGAGCAGTACTTC.

J is TRBJ1-2 and V is TRBV5-4; the match to TRBD1 covers 7 bases. The CDR3 consists of 16 residues. Unmatched junction bases numbered 9, after V lost 4 bases and J lost 0 bases. Germline V CDR1 and CDR2: SGHNT, YYREEE (reference sequence). This CDR3 reads CASSLRTGSTNYGYTF. The CDR3 nucleotides read TGTGCCAGCAGCCTCCGGACAGGATCAACTAACTATGGCTACACCTTC.

V usage is TRBV6-1 and J usage is TRBJ2-5; TRBD1 is a possible D gene (6 bases). This CDR3 spans 15 amino acids. The V and J ends lost 6 bases and 5 bases respectively, with 19 bases between them. The V gene's germline CDR1 is MNHNS and CDR2 SASEGT. CDR3 sequence: CASRVTGLAGETQYF. Here the CDR3 DNA reads TGTGCCAGCAGGGTCACAGGGCTCGCAGGGGAGACCCAGTACTTC.

The gene calls are TRBV6-5 and TRBJ1-1; 9 nucleotides align to TRBD1. The V gene's germline CDR1 is MNHEY and CDR2 SVGAGI. J was trimmed by 4 bases and V by 5 bases; bases with no gene match: 5. CDR3 length: 14 amino acids. CDR3 in amino acids: CASSRQGEGTEAFF. Here the CDR3 DNA reads TGTGCCAGCAGTAGACAGGGGGAGGGCACTGAAGCTTTCTTT.

The chain recombines TRBV9 with TRBJ2-2, with 12 bases fitting TRBD2. The CDR3 length is 17 residues. With 3 bases clipped from V and 5 bases from J, the junction kept 8 bases outside the gene matches. The germline V gene has CDR1 SGDLS and CDR2 YYNGEE. CDR3 in amino acids: CASSAASGGARTGELFF. The DNA of the CDR3 is TGTGCCAGCAGCGCGGCTAGCGGGGGGGCGAGGACCGGGGAGCTGTTTTTT.

CDR3 loop: CASSVVSSGGNNEQFF. The CDR3 DNA reads as TGTGCCAGCAGCGTAGTGTCTAGCGGGGGGAACAATGAGCAGTTCTTC. The chain links TRBV9 to TRBJ2-1; 11 nucleotides match TRBD2. The trim removed 0 bases at V and 5 bases at J, leaving 4 bases unmatched. This CDR3 region has 16 residues. CDR1 and CDR2 from the germline V gene are SGDLS and YYNGEE.

In this sample, this clone turned up a few times. The rearrangement links TRBV6-1 to TRBJ1-2; 12 bases map to TRBD1. This CDR3 contains 14 residues. V was pared by 3 bases and J by 8 bases, with 4 bases of the junction left unmatched. The germline CDR1 and CDR2 sequences are MNHNS and SASEGT. CDR3 DNA sequence: TGTGCCAGCAGTGAGAGGGGGACAGGGGGCGGCTACACCTTC. Translated: CASSERGTGGGYTF.

V gene TRBV10-3 combines with J gene TRBJ2-7, with 7 bases identical to TRBD1. The trim removed 8 bases at V and 0 bases at J, leaving 10 bases unmatched. Germline CDR1 reads ENHRY; CDR2 reads SYGVKD. The CDR3 extends over 15 amino acids. CDR3 nucleotides: TGTGCCATCCGAAGAGAGAGGGACAGCTCCTACGAGCAGTACTTC. This codes for CAIRRERDSSYEQYF.

The CDR3 is CASSLLAGVLYNEQFF. DNA of the CDR3: TGTGCCAGCAGTTTATTAGCGGGGGTGCTCTACAATGAGCAGTTCTTC. V is TRBV27 and J is TRBJ2-1, with 9 bases identical to TRBD2. This CDR3 is built from 16 residues. Trimming took 1 base from V and 3 from J; bases not matched to a gene: 4. CDR1 MNHEY and CDR2 SMNVEV come from the germline V gene (reference sequence).

The chain employs TRBV15 and TRBJ2-1; 8 bases align to TRBD2. The CDR3 runs to 18 residues. Germline V gene lookup returns CDR1 LNHNV and CDR2 YYDKDF (reference sequence). Trimming at V came to 0 bases and at J to 9 bases, leaving 16 bases not matched to a gene. CDR3 amino acids: CATSRDRRGARKLTEQFF. Written as DNA, the CDR3 is TGTGCCACCAGCAGAGATCGGCGGGGGGCCAGAAAATTGACTGAGCAGTTCTTC.

This clone occurred once. The J gene is TRBJ1-1, the V gene TRBV5-1, with 7 bases aligning to TRBD1. With 4 bases clipped from V and 2 bases from J, the junction kept 17 bases outside the gene matches. The CDR3 extends over 18 amino acids. Germline assignment: CDR1 SGHRS and CDR2 YFSETQ. The CDR3 DNA reads as TGCGCCAGCAGCGCCAGGCCCCAGCAGGGGGTCTCCAACACTGAAGCTTTCTTT. Encoded protein: CASSARPQQGVSNTEAFF.

This chain's CDR3 is CASSLNRHYEQYF. In nucleotides, the CDR3 is TGTGCCAGCAGCTTGAACAGGCACTACGAGCAGTACTTC. J is TRBJ2-7 and V is TRBV5-6; TRBD1 might be the D (5 bases). Per the germline V gene, CDR1 is SGHDT and CDR2 is YYEEEE. The V end lost 1 base, the J end lost 3 bases, and 8 bases lay between the germline ends. This CDR3 has 13 residues.

This clone was picked up a small number of times. The chain is built from TRBV27 and TRBJ1-2; D call uncertain. The CDR3 loop spans 14 amino acids. Germline CDR1 and CDR2: MNHEY and SMNVEV (reference sequence). Trimming shortened V by 0 bases and J by 7 bases, and 12 bases separated the two germline ends. This CDR3 reads CASSLSGRRVGYTF. The CDR3, as DNA: TGTGCCAGCAGTTTATCCGGACGGCGGGTTGGCTACACCTTC.

The chain carries TRBV4-1 and TRBJ2-1, with TRBD1 matching over 8 bases. This CDR3 spans 16 amino acids. The V and J ends lost 3 bases and 4 bases, in that order; junction bases with no gene match: 8. Germline V gene data show CDR1 as MGHRA and CDR2 as YSYEKL. The CDR3 protein is CASSQNSQGVYNEQFF. CDR3 nucleotide sequence: TGCGCCAGCAGCCAGAATTCACAGGGGGTATACAATGAGCAGTTCTTC.

The chain couples TRBV25-1 to TRBJ1-6; D perhaps matches TRBD1 (5 bases). Germline V gene lookup returns CDR1 MGHDK and CDR2 SYGVNS. The CDR3 covers 15 residues. The germline V and J ends were trimmed by 3 bases and 10 bases, with 16 bases remaining between them. The CDR3 sequence is CASSENVGEASPLHF. CDR3 DNA: TGTGCCAGCAGTGAGAACGTAGGGGAGGCCTCACCCCTCCACTTT.

This clone appeared a few times. The chain carries TRBV6-5 and TRBJ1-1; D not certain. Trimming took off 0 bases at V and 5 bases at J, with 13 bases between the two ends. Per the germline V gene, CDR1 is MNHEY and CDR2 is SVGAGI. The CDR3 loop spans 15 amino acids. Here the CDR3 reads CASSYSGNSRTEAFF. In DNA, the CDR3 is TGTGCCAGCAGTTACTCAGGGAATTCGCGGACTGAAGCTTTCTTT.

This clone was recorded once. V and J are TRBV6-5 and TRBJ1-1; no reliable D call. The CDR3 has 11 residues. V was shortened by 5 bases and J by 4 bases, with 5 bases between the two germline ends. The germline V gene encodes CDR1 MNHEY and CDR2 SVGAGI. CDR3 coding DNA: TGTGCCAGCAGTACAAGCACTGAAGCTTTCTTT. Residues: CASSTSTEAFF.

The V gene is TRBV30, the J gene TRBJ2-3, with D possibly matching TRBD1 (6 bases). V was pared by 1 base and J by 0 bases, with 14 bases between. The CDR3 loop spans 16 amino acids. The germline gives CDR1 GTSNPN, CDR2 SVGIG (reference sequence). CDR3 nucleotide sequence: TGTGCCTGGAGTGCATTGACAGGCGCTAGCACAGATACGCAGTATTTT. Its translation: CAWSALTGASTDTQYF.

The chain joins TRBV6-1 to TRBJ1-5, with D uncertain. Germline-derived CDR1 and CDR2 are MNHNS and SASEGT. The length of the CDR3 is 12 residues. Trimming removed 6 bases from V and 4 bases from J, with 7 bases in between. CDR3 coding DNA: TGTGCCAGCAGCGAACAAAATCAGCCCCAGCATTTT. Residues: CASSEQNQPQHF.

V usage is TRBV5-4 and J usage is TRBJ2-7; D is unclear. Trimming took 4 bases from V and 2 from J, leaving 10 bases between them. The CDR3 is 13 amino acids. The V gene's germline CDR1 is SGHNT and CDR2 YYREEE (reference sequence). CDR3 residues: CASSPHSAYEQYF. The CDR3 nucleotides are TGTGCCAGCAGCCCCCATTCAGCCTACGAGCAGTACTTC.

The chain has TRBV5-1 and TRBJ2-7; TRBD1 matches at 9 bases. V was pared by 4 bases and J by 5 bases, with 7 bases of the junction left unmatched. CDR1 is SGHRS, CDR2 YFSETQ, per germline. CDR3 length: 14 residues. The CDR3 is CASSLTGTGNEQYF. Here the CDR3 DNA reads TGCGCCAGCAGCCTAACCGGGACAGGGAACGAGCAGTACTTC.

V is TRBV6-1 and J is TRBJ1-2; unclear D gene. Germline V lookup: CDR1 MNHNS, CDR2 SASEGT. CDR3 length: 15 residues. The V end lost 7 bases, the J end lost 4 bases, and 19 bases lay between the germline ends. CDR3 region: CASTPTRGPSYGYTF. Written as DNA, the CDR3 is TGTGCCAGCACCCCCACGCGGGGTCCTTCCTATGGCTACACCTTC.

V is TRBV28 and J is TRBJ1-5; D remains ambiguous. V was clipped by 3 bases and J by 3 bases, with 15 bases between them. CDR1 is MDHEN and CDR2 is SYDVKM in the germline V gene. The CDR3 covers 16 residues. Here the CDR3 reads CASSFVSRGPNQPQHF. The CDR3 DNA sequence: TGTGCCAGCAGTTTCGTCTCGCGCGGACCCAATCAGCCCCAGCATTTT.

This chain connects TRBV7-9 to TRBJ1-2, with D uncertain. V lost 0 bases and J 4 bases, leaving 9 bases between the germline ends. The CDR3 consists of 14 residues. Germline V lookup: CDR1 SEHNR, CDR2 FQNEAQ (reference sequence). The CDR3 DNA follows: TGTGCCAGCAGCTTAGCGGCAGAAAGCTATGGCTACACCTTC. It yields the protein CASSLAAESYGYTF.

The chain is built from TRBV2 and TRBJ1-4; D unresolved. The V end lost 0 bases, the J end lost 8 bases, and 10 bases lay between the germline ends. Germline loops: CDR1 SNHLY, CDR2 FYNNEI. The CDR3 consists of 14 residues. CDR3 sequence reads: CASSEAGRREKLFF. CDR3 DNA sequence: TGTGCCAGCAGTGAAGCCGGGCGAAGGGAAAAACTGTTTTTT.